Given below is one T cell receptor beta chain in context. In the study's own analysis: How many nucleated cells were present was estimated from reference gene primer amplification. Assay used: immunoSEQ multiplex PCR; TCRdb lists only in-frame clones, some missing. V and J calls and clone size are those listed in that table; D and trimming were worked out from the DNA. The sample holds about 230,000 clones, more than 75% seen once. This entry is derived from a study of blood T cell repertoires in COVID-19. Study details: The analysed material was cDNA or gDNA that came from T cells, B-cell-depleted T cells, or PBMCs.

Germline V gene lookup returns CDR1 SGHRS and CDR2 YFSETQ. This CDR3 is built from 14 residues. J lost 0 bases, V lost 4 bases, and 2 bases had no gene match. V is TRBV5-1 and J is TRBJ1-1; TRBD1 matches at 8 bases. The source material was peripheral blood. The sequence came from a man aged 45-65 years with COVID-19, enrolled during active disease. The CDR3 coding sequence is TGCGCCAGCAGCCACAGGGGGATGAACACTGAAGCTTTCTTT. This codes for CASSHRGMNTEAFF.